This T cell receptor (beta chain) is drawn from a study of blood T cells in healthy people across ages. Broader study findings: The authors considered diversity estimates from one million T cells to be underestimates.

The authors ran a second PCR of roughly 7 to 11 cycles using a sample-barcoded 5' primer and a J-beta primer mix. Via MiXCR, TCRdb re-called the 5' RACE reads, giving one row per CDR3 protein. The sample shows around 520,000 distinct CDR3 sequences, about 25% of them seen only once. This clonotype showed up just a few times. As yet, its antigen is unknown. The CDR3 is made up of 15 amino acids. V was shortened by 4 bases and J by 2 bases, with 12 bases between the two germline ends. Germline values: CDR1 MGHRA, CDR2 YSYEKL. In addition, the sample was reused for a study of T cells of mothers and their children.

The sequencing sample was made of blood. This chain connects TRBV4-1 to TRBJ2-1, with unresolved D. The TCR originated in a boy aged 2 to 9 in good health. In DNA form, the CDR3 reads TGCGCCAGCAGCCGAAACCTCGATCCCTACAATGAGCAGTTCTTC. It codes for CASSRNLDPYNEQFF.